The present T cell receptor (beta chain) was sequenced within a study of blood T cell repertoires in COVID-19. The overall study: T cells, B-cell-depleted T cells, or PBMCs supplied cDNA or gDNA.

Study processing details: It was from reference gene primer amplification that nucleated cell counts were estimated. This table comes from immunoSEQ multiplex PCR, and its TCRdb copy is limited to in-frame clones, with some not included. V, J and clone size are those of that table, while D and trimming were read from the DNA. This table has approximately 440,000 clones, less than 95% appearing once. The CDR3 sequence is 14 residues long. From germline, CDR1 is SGHKS and CDR2 YYEKEE (reference sequence). V lost 0 bases and J lost 4, with 10 bases in between. The chain couples TRBV5-5 to TRBJ1-2; no clear D gene. This clonotype originated in a man in his late teens or twenties who had recovered from COVID-19. The sample was PBMCs or T cells enriched from blood (not recorded which). The CDR3 nucleotides read TGTGCCAGCAGCTTGGTGCAGGAATTCTATGGCTACACCTTC. It encodes CASSLVQEFYGYTF.